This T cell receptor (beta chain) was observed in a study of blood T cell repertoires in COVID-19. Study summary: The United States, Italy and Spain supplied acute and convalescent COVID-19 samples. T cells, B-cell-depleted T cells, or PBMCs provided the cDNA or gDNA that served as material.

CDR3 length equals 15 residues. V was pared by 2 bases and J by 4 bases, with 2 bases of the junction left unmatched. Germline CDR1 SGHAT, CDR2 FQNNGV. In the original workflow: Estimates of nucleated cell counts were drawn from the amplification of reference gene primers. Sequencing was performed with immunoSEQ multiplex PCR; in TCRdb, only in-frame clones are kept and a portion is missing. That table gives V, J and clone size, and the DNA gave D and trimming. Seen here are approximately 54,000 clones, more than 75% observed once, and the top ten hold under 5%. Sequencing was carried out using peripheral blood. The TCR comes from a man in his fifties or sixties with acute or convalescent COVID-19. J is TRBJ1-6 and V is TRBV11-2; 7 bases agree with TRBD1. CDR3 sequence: CASSLMGQYNSPLHF. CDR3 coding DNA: TGTGCCAGCAGCTTAATGGGACAGTATAATTCACCCCTCCACTTT.